The entry below describes one T cell receptor (beta chain). V gave up 0 bases and J gave up 6 bases, with 17 bases separating them. The CDR3 is made up of 16 amino acids. CDR1 and CDR2 from the germline V gene are SGHRS and YFSETQ. This record belongs to a study of patients and donors after allogeneic stem cell transplantation. TCRdb recomputed calls from the RT-PCR reads with MiXCR, one row per CDR3 protein. The table records more than 850,000 distinct CDR3 sequences, about a sixth of them present only once. The TCR originated in a human donor who was either an allogeneic HSCT recipient or a stem cell or donor lymphocyte infusion donor (not recorded which). It is not recorded whose cells these are; they may come from a transplant donor. Sample: blood, either unsorted or a sorted T cell fraction (not recorded which). The chain has TRBV5-1 and TRBJ2-3; D may be TRBD1 or TRBD2 (5 bases each). This CDR3 is CASSLEWGRPSDTQYF. As DNA, the CDR3 is TGCGCCAGCAGCTTGGAATGGGGACGTCCTTCCGATACGCAGTATTTT.